This entry features one TCR beta chain sequence. The antigen is not known. This sample was taken from a study of cytomegalovirus exposure and HLA in healthy donors. Whole-study findings and limits: Highly shared variants forming one cluster were likely a sequencing artifact. Rarity characterized most TCR sequences, yet some public TCRs appeared in many donors.

With 4 bases clipped from V and 6 bases from J, the junction kept 7 bases outside the gene matches. Germline V gives CDR1 SGHRS, CDR2 YFSETQ. CDR3 size: 15 residues. Use of 60 Vbeta and 13 Jbeta primers characterized the PCR. Assay used: immunoSEQ multiplex PCR; TCRdb lists only in-frame clones, some missing. The repertoire includes 150,000 to 200,000 clones, roughly 78% of them detected once, and about 0.72% sits in the top ten. This clonotype was sampled from a woman aged 40 to 50 in good health and CMV-seronegative. Sequencing was carried out using PBMCs. The V gene is TRBV5-1, the J gene TRBJ2-1, with 10 bases fitting TRBD2. The CDR3 nucleotides read TGCGCCAGCAGCCCGATAGCGGGGGGAGGCAATGAGCAGTTCTTC. Protein sequence: CASSPIAGGGNEQFF. Full variable domain (rest looked up from reference TRBV5-1 and TRBJ2-1): KAGVTQTPRYLIKTRGQQVTLSCSPISGHRSVSWYQQTPGQGLQFLFEYFSETQRNKGNFPGRFSGRQFSNSRSEMNVSTLELGDSALYLCASSPIAGGGNEQFFGPGTRLTVL.